These 12 T cell receptor beta chains were sequenced from one sample in a study of blood T cell repertoires in COVID-19. TCRdb's table, derived via immunoSEQ multiplex PCR, lists solely in-frame clones and lacks some. Among around 110,000 clones listed, over 75% were seen once. Sequencing input: peripheral blood. The receptors derive from a human donor with active COVID-19. The donor label of this sample is uncertain.

The rearrangement links TRBV11-2 to TRBJ1-3; 9 nucleotides match TRBD1. The CDR3 is 17 amino acids. V shed 3 bases, J shed 1 base, and the junction held 7 bases outside the gene matches. Per the germline V gene, CDR1 is SGHAT and CDR2 is FQNNGV. The CDR3 is CASSFKGDRESGNTIYF. The CDR3 DNA sequence: TGTGCCAGCAGCTTTAAAGGGGACAGGGAGTCTGGAAACACCATATATTTT.

The gene calls are TRBV10-1 and TRBJ2-2, with D unresolved. The ends were cut back, 6 bases at V and 3 bases at J, with 17 bases in the middle. The CDR3 runs 16 residues. The V gene's germline CDR1 is WNHNN and CDR2 SYGVQD (reference sequence). CDR3 protein: CASSPTRARDTGELFF. DNA for the CDR3: TGCGCCAGCAGCCCCACCCGCGCCCGGGACACCGGGGAGCTGTTTTTT.

This sequence joins TRBV29-1 and TRBJ2-5, with 8 nucleotides matching TRBD2. The CDR3 runs to 13 residues. V was clipped by 6 bases and J by 5 bases; unmatched bases: 8. The germline V gene encodes CDR1 SQVTM and CDR2 ANQGSEA. CDR3: CSVAPGLVETQYF. The CDR3 nucleotides are TGCAGCGTGGCGCCGGGACTAGTTGAGACCCAGTACTTC.

The chain combines TRBV10-3 with TRBJ1-1; 9 bases are a match to TRBD1. Germline CDR1 is ENHRY and CDR2 is SYGVKD. Trimming at V came to 2 bases and at J to 5 bases, leaving 6 bases not matched to a gene. CDR3 length equals 15 residues. CDR3 loop: CAISETGGSATEAFF. The CDR3 nucleotides are TGTGCCATCAGTGAGACAGGGGGCTCGGCGACTGAAGCTTTCTTT.

The table lists this clone with a count of one. The J gene is TRBJ2-7, the V gene TRBV7-9; 9 bases are a match to TRBD1. There are 15 residues in the CDR3. CDR1 is SEHNR and CDR2 is FQNEAQ in the germline V gene (reference sequence). V lost 5 bases to trimming and J lost 3 bases; unmatched junction nucleotides: 8. This chain's CDR3 is CASSLGGQGYYEQYF. For the CDR3, the DNA is TGTGCCAGCAGCCTAGGGGGACAGGGCTACTACGAGCAGTACTTC. Based on the CDR3 plus reference TRBV7-9 and TRBJ2-7, the full variable domain is DTGVSQNPRHKITKRGQNVTFRCDPISEHNRLYWYRQTLGQGPEFLTYFQNEAQLEKSRLLSDRFSAERPKGSFSTLEIQRTEQGDSAMYLCASSLGGQGYYEQYFGPGTRLTVT.

The CDR3 region is CASSVDRGYGYTF. CDR3 nucleotide sequence: TGCGCCAGCAGCGTTGACAGGGGCTATGGCTACACCTTC. The chain employs TRBV5-1 and TRBJ1-2; 8 bases align to TRBD1. Germline V gives CDR1 SGHRS, CDR2 YFSETQ. The CDR3 runs 13 residues. The ends lost 4 bases at V and 4 bases at J; junction bases unmatched: 3.

The chain combines TRBV28 with TRBJ2-7, with TRBD1 matching over 8 bases. Losses at the gene ends were 6 bases for V and 1 base for J; bases not matched to a gene: 8. This CDR3 is 15 amino acids long. Germline V gene data show CDR1 as MDHEN and CDR2 as SYDVKM. The CDR3: CASRGAGTGSYEQYF. CDR3 sequence (DNA): TGTGCCAGCAGGGGGGCCGGGACAGGATCCTACGAGCAGTACTTC.

The chain recombines TRBV4-2 with TRBJ2-7, with 10 nucleotides matching TRBD2. CDR1 is LGHNA, CDR2 YNFKEQ, per germline. The ends lost 4 bases at V and 7 bases at J; junction bases unmatched: 4. The CDR3 totals 13 residues. This chain's CDR3 is CASSRGLAEEQYF. In nucleotides, the CDR3 is TGTGCCAGCAGCCGTGGACTAGCGGAGGAGCAGTACTTC.

This clone occurred once. This rearrangement joins TRBV5-4 to TRBJ2-1; 7 nucleotides align to TRBD1. This CDR3 spans 16 amino acids. Trimming took 0 bases from V and 2 from J; bases not matched to a gene: 5. Germline V gene data show CDR1 as SGHNT and CDR2 as YYREEE (reference sequence). The CDR3 nucleotides are TGTGCCAGCAGCTTGGGAGGGGGCAGGACCTACAATGAGCAGTTCTTC. Translated, it gives CASSLGGGRTYNEQFF.

V gene TRBV7-2 combines with J gene TRBJ1-2; D unresolved. The germline gives CDR1 SGHTA, CDR2 FQGNSA. The CDR3 contains 13 residues. V gave up 1 base and J gave up 4 bases, with 7 bases separating them. In DNA form, the CDR3 reads TGTGCCAGCAGCTTAGATCCTGTCTATGGCTACACCTTC. Translating gives CASSLDPVYGYTF.

In its sample, this clone was seen once. This chain joins TRBV15 and TRBJ2-2; a weak D match, TRBD2 (5 bases). Trimming stripped 9 bases from V and 4 bases from J, with 9 bases between. Germline assignment: CDR1 LNHNV and CDR2 YYDKDF (reference sequence). The length of the CDR3 is 12 residues. The CDR3 region has the DNA TGTGCCACTTTTCGGGGCACCGGGGAGCTGTTTTTT. It yields the protein CATFRGTGELFF.

This sequence joins TRBV9 and TRBJ2-3; D perhaps matches TRBD2 (5 bases). Germline V gene data show CDR1 as SGDLS and CDR2 as YYNGEE. This CDR3 is 14 amino acids long. Trimming stripped 0 bases from V and 5 bases from J, with 10 bases between. This CDR3 is CASSVAGVRDTQYF. The CDR3 nucleotides are TGTGCCAGCAGCGTAGCCGGGGTCAGAGATACGCAGTATTTT.